Presented here are 26 T cell receptor beta chains from one specimen sequenced in a study of identical twins' blood T cells. MiXCR, applied by TCRdb to the 5' RACE reads, yields one record per CDR3 protein. Of fewer than 450,000 distinct CDR3 sequences in the sample, 25% to 35% were seen once. Sequenced material: PBMCs. The receptor source for this set is a woman between 18 and 50 years old in good health.

The chain carries TRBV23-1 and TRBJ1-5, with 9 bases lining up with TRBD1. TRBV23-1 is sorted into the ORF group, with uncertain function. The V gene end was trimmed by 4 bases and the J gene end by 0 bases; junction bases not matched to a gene: 7. This CDR3 comprises 17 residues. CDR3 DNA sequence: TGCGCCAGCAGTCTCCGGACAGGGGACGATAGCAATCAGCCCCAGCATTTT. Translation gives CASSLRTGDDSNQPQHF.

CDR3 region: CSARDQGVLSAFF. The CDR3 DNA reads TGCAGTGCTAGGGATCAGGGGGTCTTATCAGCTTTCTTT. V gene TRBV20-1 combines with J gene TRBJ1-1; 7 nucleotides align to TRBD1. CDR1 DFQATT and CDR2 SNEGSKA come from the germline V gene (reference sequence). J lost 10 bases, V lost 3 bases, and 11 bases had no gene match. This CDR3 is 13 amino acids long.

Only a few counts were recorded for this clonotype. The V and J genes are TRBV20-1 and TRBJ2-1; no clear D gene. CDR3 length equals 11 residues. V was shortened by 6 bases and J by 2 bases, with 5 bases between the two germline ends. Germline V gives CDR1 DFQATT, CDR2 SNEGSKA (reference sequence). In DNA, the CDR3 is TGCAGTGCCATAACCTACAATGAGCAGTTCTTC. Encoded protein: CSAITYNEQFF.

The J gene is TRBJ2-7, the V gene TRBV29-1; D tentatively fits TRBD1 or TRBD2 (6 bases each). The CDR3 sequence is 12 residues long. The germline V gene has CDR1 SQVTM and CDR2 ANQGSEA. V was shortened by 3 bases and J by 5 bases, with 11 bases between the two germline ends. CDR3 protein: CSVDTGANEQYF. CDR3 DNA sequence: TGCAGCGTTGACACGGGGGCGAACGAGCAGTACTTC.

This clonotype occurred a few times. The genes are TRBV9 and TRBJ1-2, with no clear D. The CDR3 has 12 amino acids. The V gene lost 1 base and the J gene lost 5 bases, with 6 bases spanning the gap. Per germline, CDR1 SGDLS and CDR2 YYNGEE. CDR3 in amino acids: CASSVSAYGYTF. In DNA form, the CDR3 reads TGTGCCAGCAGCGTAAGTGCTTATGGCTACACCTTC.

This clonotype has just a few counts. The chain has TRBV20-1 and TRBJ2-7, with 8 positions matching TRBD1. Germline CDR1 reads DFQATT; CDR2 reads SNEGSKA (reference sequence). This CDR3 comprises 14 residues. The V segment lost 3 bases and the J segment 1 base; nucleotides outside the gene matches: 5. CDR3 sequence: CSARRRGPSYEQYF. CDR3 nucleotides: TGCAGTGCTAGGCGCAGGGGGCCTTCCTACGAGCAGTACTTC.

The chain employs TRBV3-1 and TRBJ2-7; no reliable D call. V gave up 5 bases and J gave up 2 bases, with 10 bases separating them. Germline V gene sequence: CDR1 LGHDT, CDR2 YNNKEL (reference sequence). The CDR3 consists of 13 residues. CDR3 sequence (DNA): TGTGCCAGCAGCAAAGGACCAGCCTACGAGCAGTACTTC. It yields the protein CASSKGPAYEQYF.

Comment on this clonotype: At one of its ends the junction is not consistent with the germline gene, which may arise from a read error. V usage is TRBV18 and J usage is TRBJ1-1; D not resolved. CDR3 length: 13 amino acids. Germline CDR1 KGHSH, CDR2 LQKENI. DNA for the CDR3: TGCGCCAGCTCACCCCCCCAGAACACTGAAGCTTTCTTT. It is translated as CASSPPQNTEAFF. Full variable domain (missing parts from reference TRBV18 and TRBJ1-1): NAGVMQNPRHLVRRRGQEARLRCSPMKGHSHVYWYRQLPEEGLKFMVYLQKENIIDESGMPKERFSAEFPKEGPSILRIQQVVRGDSAAYFCASSPPQNTEAFFGQGTRLTVV.

The chain carries TRBV5-6 and TRBJ2-3, with 10 bases fitting TRBD2. CDR1 SGHDT and CDR2 YYEEEE come from the germline V gene. The CDR3 loop spans 16 amino acids. The V segment lost 3 bases and the J segment 1 base; nucleotides outside the gene matches: 5. The CDR3 region is CASSSLAGEGTDTQYF. CDR3 bases: TGTGCCAGCAGCTCTCTAGCGGGGGAAGGCACAGATACGCAGTATTTT.

The chain's CDR3 is CASSFTTTGDTEAFF. In DNA, the CDR3 is TGTGCCAGCAGCTTCACGACTACAGGGGACACTGAAGCTTTCTTT. This chain connects TRBV7-9 to TRBJ1-1; 7 nucleotides align to TRBD1. The CDR3 spans 15 residues. The germline V gene encodes CDR1 SEHNR and CDR2 FQNEAQ (reference sequence). With V trimmed by 3 bases and J by 3 bases, 7 bases remained unmatched.

The chain uses TRBV29-1 and TRBJ1-1; D is possibly TRBD1 (5 bases). The CDR3 has 9 residues. CDR1 and CDR2 from the germline V gene are SQVTM and ANQGSEA. The DNA for the CDR3 is TGCACTCTGGGGGACGCGGCTTTCTTT. Encoded protein: CTLGDAAFF.

This clonotype occurred many times. The rearrangement joins TRBV6-5 to TRBJ1-5, with 7 bases identical to TRBD1. CDR1 MNHEY and CDR2 SVGAGI come from the germline V gene. Unmatched junction bases numbered 6, after V lost 4 bases and J lost 0 bases. The CDR3 covers 16 residues. The CDR3: CASSLTGDISNQPQHF. The CDR3 nucleotides are TGTGCCAGCAGTTTAACAGGGGATATTAGCAATCAGCCCCAGCATTTT.

This clonotype was detected many times. The chain recombines TRBV20-1 with TRBJ2-1; 8 bases match TRBD2. The germline gives CDR1 DFQATT, CDR2 SNEGSKA (reference sequence). With V trimmed by 0 bases and J by 9 bases, 10 bases remained unmatched. CDR3 length equals 15 residues. The CDR3 reads CSARDRIAGNIEQFF. In DNA form, the CDR3 reads TGCAGTGCTAGAGATCGGATAGCGGGAAATATTGAGCAGTTCTTC.

This chain connects TRBV6-5 to TRBJ2-1, with a weak D call TRBD1 (5 bases). CDR1 and CDR2 from the germline V gene are MNHEY and SVGAGI. V lost 0 bases to trimming and J lost 8 bases, with 14 bases between them. The CDR3 is 15 residues long. The CDR3 sequence is CASSYSSAGLYEQFF. The CDR3 region has the DNA TGTGCCAGCAGTTACTCGTCGGCAGGGTTGTATGAGCAGTTCTTC.

About this clonotype itself: The junction departs from germline at one end; a sequencing error may be responsible. The gene calls are TRBV2 and TRBJ2-5; no definite D call. This CDR3 contains 12 residues. Per the germline V gene, CDR1 is SNHLY and CDR2 is FYNNEI. As DNA, the CDR3 is TGTGTCAGCAGTCTTTCCCAAGAAACCCAGTACTTC. Its translation is CVSSLSQETQYF.

The chain employs TRBV29-1 and TRBJ2-7, with TRBD1 matching over 8 bases. This CDR3 has 14 residues. Germline loops: CDR1 SQVTM, CDR2 ANQGSEA. The V gene end was trimmed by 5 bases and the J gene end by 0 bases; junction bases not matched to a gene: 6. CDR3 in amino acids: CSVLGQGSSYEQYF. CDR3 nucleotides: TGCAGCGTTCTCGGACAGGGTAGCTCCTACGAGCAGTACTTC.

This clonotype has only a few counts. The chain is built from TRBV12-3 or TRBV12-4 and TRBJ2-1, with D hard to call. The CDR3 covers 11 residues. V lost 6 bases and J 9 bases, leaving 9 bases between the germline ends. The CDR3 loop reads CASSFEAEQFF. CDR3 nucleotides: TGTGCCAGCAGCTTCGAGGCTGAGCAGTTCTTC.

V is TRBV9 and J is TRBJ1-2; unclear D gene. CDR3 length: 14 residues. The V gene lost 0 bases and the J gene lost 7 bases, with 13 bases spanning the gap. CDR1 and CDR2 (germline): SGDLS, YYNGEE. This CDR3 is CASSVGSPRGGYTF. The CDR3 bases are TGTGCCAGCAGCGTAGGGTCACCTCGGGGTGGCTACACCTTC.

The chain couples TRBV5-1 to TRBJ1-4; the match to TRBD1 covers 8 bases. The CDR3 consists of 14 residues. The J segment lost 12 bases and the V segment lost 0 bases, leaving 7 bases of the junction unmatched. CDR1 SGHRS and CDR2 YFSETQ come from the germline V gene. CDR3 residues: CASSLDRGALELFF. The CDR3 DNA follows: TGCGCCAGCAGCTTGGACAGGGGGGCTCTGGAACTGTTTTTT.

The genes are TRBV7-8 and TRBJ1-1; D is possibly TRBD1 (6 bases). CDR1 is SGHVS and CDR2 is FQNEAQ in the germline V gene. V dropped 1 base and J dropped 6 bases, with 15 bases sitting between them. The CDR3 contains 15 residues. This chain's CDR3 is CASSLGGGRSPEAFF. The CDR3 nucleotides are TGTGCCAGCAGCTTAGGGGGGGGCCGGAGTCCTGAAGCTTTCTTT.

V gene TRBV20-1 combines with J gene TRBJ1-1, with 8 bases fitting TRBD1. The CDR3 is 13 residues long. Per the germline V gene, CDR1 is DFQATT and CDR2 is SNEGSKA (reference sequence). The CDR3 DNA is TGCAGGACTCCAGGACAGGGTCATTCGGAAGCTTTCTTT. Translation: CRTPGQGHSEAFF.

This clonotype has just a few counts. The chain carries TRBV5-1 and TRBJ2-3; D is unclear. This CDR3 contains 14 residues. Trimming removed 2 bases at V and 6 bases at J, with 13 bases between. Germline V gene sequence: CDR1 SGHRS, CDR2 YFSETQ. CDR3 in DNA: TGCGCCAGCAGCTTTAACTCGGTTTCGGATACGCAGTATTTT. This codes for CASSFNSVSDTQYF.

This clonotype was recorded once. The genes are TRBV12-3 or TRBV12-4 and TRBJ2-1; possibly TRBD1 or TRBD2 for D (6 bases each). The CDR3 loop spans 15 amino acids. V was pared by 6 bases and J by 10 bases, with 22 bases between. The CDR3 protein is CASRGAGRTVSEQFF. In DNA form, the CDR3 reads TGTGCCAGCAGGGGAGCAGGGAGGACAGTCAGCGAGCAGTTCTTC.

This chain uses TRBV6-5 with TRBJ2-1, with 10 bases matching TRBD2. V was clipped by 6 bases and J by 6 bases; unmatched bases: 8. Germline V gives CDR1 MNHEY, CDR2 SVGAGI. The CDR3 totals 15 residues. CDR3 residues: CASRESGGAGNEQFF. For the CDR3, the DNA is TGTGCCAGCAGAGAGAGCGGGGGGGCCGGCAATGAGCAGTTCTTC.

The sample holds a few counts of this clonotype. This chain links TRBV27 with TRBJ2-1; D is unclear. The CDR3 extends over 14 amino acids. CDR1 is MNHEY, CDR2 SMNVEV, per germline (reference sequence). Trimming cost V 0 bases and J 6 bases, with 9 bases left between them. The CDR3 sequence is CASSLSTVGNEQFF. The CDR3 DNA sequence: TGTGCCAGCAGTTTATCCACAGTGGGCAATGAGCAGTTCTTC.

The chain uses TRBV30 and TRBJ1-2; D perhaps matches TRBD1 (5 bases). The CDR3 covers 14 residues. Trimming stripped 3 bases from V and 6 bases from J, with 17 bases between. The germline V gene encodes CDR1 GTSNPN and CDR2 SVGIG (reference sequence). The CDR3 nucleotides read TGTGCCTGGAGACGGGACGTACCGACTCATGGCTACACCTTC. It encodes CAWRRDVPTHGYTF.